These T cell receptor beta chains were read from a single sample in a study of CD49a tissue-resident CD8 T cells in human skin. Sequenced by immunoSEQ multiplex PCR; TCRdb stores in-frame clones only, minus some. This sample has about 950 clones, with 50% to 75% found just once. Sequences were obtained from CLA- CD8+ effector memory T cells sorted from blood. The receptors shown here come from a human donor in good health. CDR3s leave out the opening cysteine and the closing phenylalanine or tryptophan. Fields, in order: J gene, V gene, CDR3 protein.

j_call: TRBJ2-1
v_call: TRBV21-1
cdr3_aa: ASRARTGDNEQF

j_call: TRBJ2-3
v_call: TRBV19
cdr3_aa: ASSWTSGIDTQY

j_call: TRBJ1-1
v_call: TRBV21-1
cdr3_aa: ASSKSWGRGNTEAF

j_call: TRBJ2-4
v_call: TRBV13
cdr3_aa: ASSSPFGGDIQY

j_call: TRBJ1-1
v_call: TRBV9
cdr3_aa: ASSFGAKTEAF

j_call: TRBJ1-5
v_call: TRBV4-1
cdr3_aa: ASSYRTGPNQPQH

j_call: TRBJ2-1
v_call: TRBV16
cdr3_aa: ASSQSTYNEQF

j_call: TRBJ1-6
v_call: TRBV21-1
cdr3_aa: ASRRHLATHTHNSPLH

j_call: TRBJ1-4
v_call: TRBV11-3
cdr3_aa: ASSLGGKLF

j_call: TRBJ2-2
v_call: TRBV13
cdr3_aa: ASSLAPTGITGELF

j_call: TRBJ2-3
v_call: TRBV28
cdr3_aa: ASSFMGTGGFTDTQY

j_call: TRBJ2-3
v_call: TRBV11-3
cdr3_aa: ASSSRFSSGSFEDTQY

j_call: TRBJ1-5
v_call: TRBV7-9
cdr3_aa: ASSLGQTNQPQH

j_call: TRBJ2-1
v_call: TRBV7-9
cdr3_aa: ASSSETGGDVNEQF

j_call: TRBJ1-3
v_call: TRBV7-9
cdr3_aa: ASSQRWLGRPGNTIY

j_call: TRBJ2-7
v_call: TRBV10-3
cdr3_aa: AISERLAGLNEQY

j_call: TRBJ1-1
v_call: TRBV14
cdr3_aa: ASSQFRPAQGDSYTEAF

j_call: TRBJ2-2
v_call: TRBV2
cdr3_aa: ASSGGTGWTTGELF

j_call: TRBJ2-3
v_call: TRBV6-5
cdr3_aa: ASSPNRDTQY

j_call: TRBJ2-7
v_call: TRBV7-2
cdr3_aa: ASSPRGGGFYEQY

j_call: TRBJ2-2
v_call: TRBV7-6
cdr3_aa: ASSLDPAGGPANTGELF

j_call: TRBJ1-2
v_call: TRBV5-4
cdr3_aa: ASSLFLDSSYGYT

j_call: TRBJ2-3
v_call: TRBV6-1
cdr3_aa: ASSGSAATDTQY

j_call: TRBJ1-5
v_call: TRBV7-8
cdr3_aa: ASSLALYRDFSQPQH

j_call: TRBJ2-1
v_call: TRBV7-9
cdr3_aa: ASSPSAGSSYNEQF

j_call: TRBJ1-6
v_call: TRBV4-1
cdr3_aa: ASSQKESIISYNSPLH

j_call: TRBJ2-2
v_call: TRBV2
cdr3_aa: ASSSSLPTGRVLSGELF

j_call: TRBJ2-5
v_call: TRBV9
cdr3_aa: ASSVDPGGTQY

j_call: TRBJ1-1
v_call: TRBV6-5
cdr3_aa: ASKIAWNTEAF

j_call: TRBJ2-7
v_call: TRBV27
cdr3_aa: ASSQTWEYEQY

j_call: TRBJ1-5
v_call: TRBV5-6
cdr3_aa: ASSSGGSQPQH

j_call: TRBJ2-4
v_call: TRBV7-9
cdr3_aa: ASSLIGQAKKNIQY

j_call: TRBJ2-1
v_call: TRBV6-5
cdr3_aa: ASSFQGSSYNEQF

j_call: TRBJ2-1
v_call: TRBV7-9
cdr3_aa: ASSGVGLAGHPPL

j_call: TRBJ2-1
v_call: TRBV19
cdr3_aa: ASSIERESNEQF

j_call: TRBJ1-2
v_call: TRBV5-4
cdr3_aa: ASSLGMGRGGYGYT

j_call: TRBJ2-3
v_call: TRBV5-5
cdr3_aa: ASSWGTSGGPLTDTQY

j_call: TRBJ2-2
v_call: TRBV5-1
cdr3_aa: ASSFQGGNTGELF

j_call: TRBJ2-3
v_call: TRBV6-4
cdr3_aa: ASSGGTSGTDTQY

j_call: TRBJ2-5
v_call: TRBV7-3
cdr3_aa: ASSSGGGSETQY